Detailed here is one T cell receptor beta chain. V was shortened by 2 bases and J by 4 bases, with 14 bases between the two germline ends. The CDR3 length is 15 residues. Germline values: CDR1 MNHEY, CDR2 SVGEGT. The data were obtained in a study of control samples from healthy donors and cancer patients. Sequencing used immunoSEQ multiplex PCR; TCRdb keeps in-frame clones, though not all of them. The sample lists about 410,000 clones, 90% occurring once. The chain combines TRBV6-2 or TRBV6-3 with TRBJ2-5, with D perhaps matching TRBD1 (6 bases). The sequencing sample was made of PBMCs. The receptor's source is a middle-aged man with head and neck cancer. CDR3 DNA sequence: TGTGCCAGCAGTTACCCGTCAGGGGCGATAGAGACCCAGTACTTC. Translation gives CASSYPSGAIETQYF.